A single T cell receptor (beta chain) is shown here with its context. It lacks a known antigen. An end of the junction does not agree with germline; a read error may underlie this. Each collaborating institution followed its own protocols to collect whole blood in K2EDTA tubes. For TCRbeta analysis, collaborators shipped samples as frozen whole blood, isolated PBMCs, or DNA extracted from either of those sample types. This specimen comes from a study of blood T cell repertoires in COVID-19 (dated by TCRdb to about 2020). Study-wide context: Samples from collaborators originated in the United States, Italy and Spain and spanned both the acute and convalescent phases of COVID-19. The material from the prospective study consisted of cDNA or gDNA derived from T cells, B-cell-depleted T cells, or PBMCs. The dataset comprised deeply sampled blood TCRbeta repertoires from subjects exposed to, actively infected with, or recovered from COVID-19. The repertoires were released in a freely available public database intended as a resource for research on the immune response to SARS-CoV-2. Samples were obtained from the ongoing ImmuneRACE study (first 160 participants) and from over a thousand subjects provided by 6 global collaborators. The sample metadata nearly always contained a de-identified subject ID, COVID-19 status, age in years and sex. Where available, HLA class I and class II types were obtained from metadata supplied by the sample provider rather than from assay-based typing. The research as a whole found: The amount of clinical and demographic metadata varied by source and participant and was provided uncurated.

The immunoSEQ Assay, a bias-controlled multiplex PCR, was used to amplify TCRbeta CDR3 regions from genomic DNA. As for how the authors treated the data: Within the assay, amplification of reference gene primers was used to estimate how many nucleated cells each sample contained. To quantify the absolute abundance of each unique TCRbeta CDR3 rearrangement, sequence reads were collapsed and filtered. For each sample, productive Simpson clonality was calculated by taking the square root of Simpson's diversity index across productive rearrangements. TCRdb took this table from immuneACCESS and kept in-frame rearrangements with V and J called. Such tables lack part of the clones; where checked against another copy, unresolved V genes explain under half of the gap, and the rest is unexplained. V and J calls and clone size are as listed in that table; D and trimming were resolved from the DNA. This sample gives about 80,000 clones in total; approximately 88% of them show up just once. The ten biggest clones cover 5.5% to 7.5% of the sample.

The CDR3, cysteine through phenylalanine, is 16 amino acids long. Only the CDR3 DNA stays, 48 bases, in frame from base 1. The germline V gene encodes CDR1 SGHDT and CDR2 YYEEEE. The sample was peripheral blood. The chain employs TRBV5-6 and TRBJ1-5; a tentative D call is TRBD1 (6 bases match). The receptor was isolated from a woman of 80 years or more with acute or convalescent COVID-19. The CDR3 amino acid sequence is: CANSLAAGDPNQPQHF. In nucleotide form, the sequence is TGTGCCAACAGCTTGGCGGCAGGGGATCCCAATCAGCCCCAGCATTTT.